The clone carrying this T cell receptor (beta chain) was recorded only once. This specimen belongs to a study of OX40 agonist ivuxolimab in advanced cancers. Here immunoSEQ multiplex PCR was the method, and the copy in TCRdb shows in-frame clones only, minus some. Here the sample spans roughly 13,000 clones, 70% to 85% being singletons. The J segment lost 5 bases and the V segment lost 0 bases, leaving 6 bases of the junction unmatched. In germline, CDR1 is WSHSY, CDR2 SAAADI. This CDR3 spans 15 amino acids. Sample: CD4+ or CD8+ T cells sorted from blood, taken in a trial of the OX40 agonist ivuxolimab. The source is an adult with an advanced solid tumor such as melanoma, head and neck, liver or kidney cancer. The genes are TRBV10-2 and TRBJ2-5, with 7 positions matching TRBD1. In DNA, the CDR3 is TGCGCCAGCAGTGAGTCCCCAGGGGGACGGGAGACCCAGTACTTC. Its protein is CASSESPGGRETQYF.